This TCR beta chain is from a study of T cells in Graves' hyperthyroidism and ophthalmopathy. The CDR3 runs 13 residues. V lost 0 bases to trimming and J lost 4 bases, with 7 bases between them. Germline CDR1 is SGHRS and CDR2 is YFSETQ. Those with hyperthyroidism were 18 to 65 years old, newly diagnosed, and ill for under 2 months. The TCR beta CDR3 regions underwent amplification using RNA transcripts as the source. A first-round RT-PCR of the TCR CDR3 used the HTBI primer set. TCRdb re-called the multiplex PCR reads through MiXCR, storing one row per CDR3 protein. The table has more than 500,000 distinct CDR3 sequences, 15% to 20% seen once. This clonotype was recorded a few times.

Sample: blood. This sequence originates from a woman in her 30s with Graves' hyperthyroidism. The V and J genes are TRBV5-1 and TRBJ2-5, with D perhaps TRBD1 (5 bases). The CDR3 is CASSLEGVETQYF. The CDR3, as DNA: TGCGCCAGCAGCTTGGAAGGGGTAGAGACCCAGTACTTC.